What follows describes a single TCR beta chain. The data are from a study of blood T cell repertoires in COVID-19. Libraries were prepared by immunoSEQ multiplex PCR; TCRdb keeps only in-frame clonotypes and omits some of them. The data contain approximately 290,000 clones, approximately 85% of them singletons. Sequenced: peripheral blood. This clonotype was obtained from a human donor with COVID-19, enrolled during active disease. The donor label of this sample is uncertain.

The CDR3 region has the DNA TGTGCCATCAGAGCACTTTCGGACACTGAAGCTTTCTTT. This encodes CAIRALSDTEAFF. The gene calls are TRBV10-3 and TRBJ1-1; D remains ambiguous. Germline V gives CDR1 ENHRY, CDR2 SYGVKD. V lost 6 bases and J lost 3, with 11 bases in between. The CDR3 totals 13 residues.